What follows is one TCR beta chain and its context. This specimen belongs to a study of pediatric ulcerative colitis. The repertoire was sequenced with immunoSEQ multiplex PCR; TCRdb's copy has only in-frame clones and lacks some. The data hold roughly 70,000 clones, with 80% to 90% observed a single time. V gave up 3 bases and J gave up 7 bases; unmatched junction bases: 9. Germline assignment: CDR1 MGHRA and CDR2 YSYEKL. The CDR3 has 17 residues. This sequence joins TRBV4-1 and TRBJ1-4; TRBD1 matches 12 bases. The source material was blood. The TCR sequence derives from a boy aged 5-17 years with severe ulcerative colitis. This CDR3 reads CASSQSGTGGSGEKLFF. The DNA for the CDR3 is TGCGCCAGCAGCCAGTCCGGGACAGGGGGCTCGGGTGAAAAACTGTTTTTT.